The 29 T cell receptor beta chains presented below share a single source sample, sequenced in a study of blood T cell repertoires in COVID-19. Clones were sequenced by immunoSEQ multiplex PCR, and TCRdb holds only the in-frame ones, with some missing. The table shows some 150,000 clones, with roughly four fifths occurring only once. Material: peripheral blood. The receptors come from a human donor in a cohort sampled during active COVID-19.

The J gene is TRBJ2-3, the V gene TRBV9, with D possibly TRBD2 on 6 matching bases. The germline V gene encodes CDR1 SGDLS and CDR2 YYNGEE. CDR3 length equals 13 residues. With 5 bases removed from V and 2 bases from J, the gap between germline ends came to 9 bases. CDR3 region: CASSRDFTDTQYF. In nucleotides, the CDR3 is TGTGCCAGCAGTCGGGACTTCACAGATACGCAGTATTTT.

The chain joins TRBV4-3 to TRBJ2-3; 11 bases align to TRBD2. Per germline, CDR1 LGHNA and CDR2 YSLEER. The J segment lost 3 bases and the V segment lost 1 base, leaving 6 bases of the junction unmatched. The CDR3 is 17 residues long. CDR3 sequence (DNA): TGCGCCAGCAGCCAAGGAGAGTGGACTAGCGGGACAGATACGCAGTATTTT. This sequence encodes CASSQGEWTSGTDTQYF.

As regards this clone: The sample has other DNA sequences that encode this CDR3 too. The chain joins TRBV5-1 to TRBJ2-1; 9 bases map to TRBD2. CDR1 is SGHRS and CDR2 is YFSETQ in the germline V gene. With 4 bases clipped from V and 8 bases from J, the junction kept 4 bases outside the gene matches. The CDR3 is made up of 13 amino acids. The CDR3 sequence: CASSLLAGDEQFF. The CDR3 nucleotides are TGCGCCAGCAGCCTACTAGCGGGCGATGAGCAGTTCTTC.

This clone was recorded once. The rearrangement links TRBV2 to TRBJ2-3, with 8 positions matching TRBD2. Per germline, CDR1 SNHLY and CDR2 FYNNEI. Trimming removed 5 bases from V and 6 bases from J; junction bases left unmatched: 4. The CDR3 totals 13 residues. CDR3 loop: CASSTGGPDTQYF. CDR3 bases: TGTGCCAGCAGTACGGGAGGGCCTGATACGCAGTATTTT.

The chain joins TRBV5-4 to TRBJ1-2; no clear D gene. V was shortened by 4 bases and J by 4 bases, with 14 bases between the two germline ends. CDR1 is SGHNT and CDR2 is YYREEE in the germline V gene (reference sequence). CDR3 size: 14 residues. The CDR3 is CASSPAGWSYGYTF. CDR3 bases: TGTGCCAGCAGCCCTGCTGGGTGGAGCTATGGCTACACCTTC.

This clone was counted between two and nine times. This sequence joins TRBV19 and TRBJ1-1; TRBD1 matches at 10 bases. Trimming removed 10 bases from V and 5 bases from J; junction bases left unmatched: 4. CDR1 is LNHDA, CDR2 SQIVND, per germline (reference sequence). This CDR3 spans 12 amino acids. The CDR3, as DNA: TGTGCCACCGGGACAGGGGTAACTGAAGCTTTCTTT. It specifies CATGTGVTEAFF.

This chain links TRBV6-4 with TRBJ2-1; D is unclear. Germline V gene data show CDR1 as MRHNA and CDR2 as SNTAGT. The CDR3 length is 13 residues. Trimming removed 3 bases at V and 5 bases at J, with 8 bases between. The CDR3 reads CASSEGRDNEQFF. CDR3 in DNA: TGTGCCAGCAGTGAGGGCCGAGACAATGAGCAGTTCTTC.

A single count supports this clone. This chain joins TRBV19 and TRBJ2-4, with 8 bases fitting TRBD1. There are 14 residues in the CDR3. The J segment lost 6 bases and the V segment lost 7 bases, leaving 8 bases of the junction unmatched. Germline CDR1 LNHDA, CDR2 SQIVND (reference sequence). Written as DNA, the CDR3 is TGTGCCAGTACCGGGACAGGATTTACAAACATTCAGTACTTC. It specifies CASTGTGFTNIQYF. The full variable domain, with the rest looked up from reference TRBV19 and TRBJ2-4, is DGGITQSPKYLFRKEGQNVTLSCEQNLNHDAMYWYRQDPGQGLRLIYYSQIVNDFQKGDIAEGYSVSREKKESFPLTVTSAQKNPTAFYLCASTGTGFTNIQYFGAGTRLSVL.

DNA of the CDR3: TGTGCCAGCAGCTCTCAGGGACAGAACACTGAAGCTTTCTTT. It encodes CASSSQGQNTEAFF. The rearrangement links TRBV7-2 to TRBJ1-1; TRBD1 might be the D (6 bases). CDR3 length equals 14 residues. Per germline, CDR1 SGHTA and CDR2 FQGNSA. V was clipped by 4 bases and J by 1 base, with 10 bases between them.

This clone was counted only a few times. The chain has TRBV5-4 and TRBJ2-1, with D perhaps matching TRBD2 (5 bases). This CDR3 is 16 amino acids long. The V end was cut by 4 bases, the J end by 0 bases, with 14 bases between. Germline V gene lookup returns CDR1 SGHNT and CDR2 YYREEE (reference sequence). CDR3 sequence reads: CASSTRGMSSYNEQFF. The CDR3 DNA reads TGTGCCAGCAGCACCCGAGGGATGAGCTCCTACAATGAGCAGTTCTTC.

Notes on this clone: The same CDR3 is also encoded by other DNA sequences in this sample. This sequence joins TRBV18 and TRBJ2-3; 9 nucleotides match TRBD2. This CDR3 comprises 15 residues. The trim removed 0 bases at V and 6 bases at J, leaving 4 bases unmatched. Germline CDR1 and CDR2: KGHSH and LQKENI. The CDR3 here is CASSPPAGGPDTQYF. The CDR3 DNA reads TGTGCCAGCTCACCACCGGCGGGAGGGCCTGATACGCAGTATTTT.

The chain recombines TRBV5-1 with TRBJ2-1, with 7 positions matching TRBD1. V shed 4 bases, J shed 7 bases, and the junction held 2 bases outside the gene matches. This CDR3 is 12 amino acids long. From germline, CDR1 is SGHRS and CDR2 YFSETQ. In nucleotides, the CDR3 is TGCGCCAGCAGCCAACAGGGGAATGAGCAGTTCTTC. This encodes CASSQQGNEQFF.

This clone was seen once. The chain recombines TRBV6-5 with TRBJ1-3; tentatively, D is TRBD1 (5 bases). Between the trimmed V and J ends, which lost 6 bases and 0 bases, there was a span of 12 bases. The CDR3 is 15 amino acids. CDR1 and CDR2 from the germline V gene are MNHEY and SVGAGI. CDR3 protein: CASSGRVGSGNTIYF. CDR3 in DNA: TGTGCCAGCAGCGGCAGGGTGGGCTCTGGAAACACCATATATTTT.

CDR3 sequence: CAWSVGGHLYEQYF. The CDR3 nucleotides are TGTGCCTGGAGTGTCGGGGGGCACCTCTACGAGCAGTACTTC. The chain couples TRBV30 to TRBJ2-7; D possibly corresponds to TRBD2 (7 bases). The V end lost 0 bases, the J end lost 3 bases, and 12 bases lay between the germline ends. CDR1 and CDR2 from the germline V gene are GTSNPN and SVGIG (reference sequence). The CDR3 consists of 14 residues.

The V and J genes are TRBV19 and TRBJ2-5, with TRBD2 matching over 10 bases. The CDR3 extends over 13 amino acids. Germline CDR1 and CDR2: LNHDA and SQIVND (reference sequence). Losses at the gene ends were 5 bases for V and 5 bases for J; bases not matched to a gene: 2. This chain's CDR3 is CASSSGLAETQYF. The CDR3 coding sequence is TGTGCCAGTAGTTCGGGACTAGCGGAGACCCAGTACTTC.

V and J are TRBV13 and TRBJ1-1; TRBD1 matches 7 bases. V lost 5 bases to trimming and J lost 0 bases; unmatched junction nucleotides: 9. Germline CDR1 reads PRHDT; CDR2 reads FYEKMQ (reference sequence). The CDR3 extends over 16 amino acids. The CDR3 DNA reads TGTGCCAGCAGCCTCAGGGGGTCGGGGATGAACACTGAAGCTTTCTTT. It specifies CASSLRGSGMNTEAFF. Supplemented by reference TRBV13 and TRBJ1-1, the full variable domain reads AAGVIQSPRHLIKEKRETATLKCYPIPRHDTVYWYQQGPGQDPQFLISFYEKMQSDKGSIPDRFSAQQFSDYHSELNMSSLELGDSALYFCASSLRGSGMNTEAFFGQGTRLTVV.

The chain joins TRBV4-3 to TRBJ2-3, with TRBD2 identical over 10 bases. J was trimmed by 2 bases and V by 0 bases; bases with no gene match: 11. CDR1 and CDR2 (germline): LGHNA, YSLEER. The CDR3 covers 19 residues. The CDR3 DNA reads as TGCGCCAGCAGCCAAGAAGGGGTAACTAGCGGGATACACACAGATACGCAGTATTTT. Its protein is CASSQEGVTSGIHTDTQYF.

The chain links TRBV7-8 to TRBJ2-3, with 8 bases fitting TRBD2. Trimming took 1 base from V and 3 from J; bases not matched to a gene: 9. Germline assignment: CDR1 SGHVS and CDR2 FQNEAQ. The CDR3 totals 17 residues. CDR3 amino acids: CASSLDTSGLGTDTQYF. CDR3 in DNA: TGTGCCAGCAGCTTAGATACTAGCGGTCTGGGAACAGATACGCAGTATTTT.

V gene TRBV9 combines with J gene TRBJ2-3; 7 bases are shared with TRBD1. CDR3 length: 16 residues. V dropped 4 bases and J dropped 2; count of bases not matched to a gene: 10. CDR1 SGDLS and CDR2 YYNGEE come from the germline V gene. CDR3 DNA: TGTGCCAGCAGCCCCCGGGACAGAACCACCACAGATACGCAGTATTTT. This sequence encodes CASSPRDRTTTDTQYF.

The chain recombines TRBV6-5 with TRBJ1-5; D is unclear. In germline, CDR1 is MNHEY, CDR2 SVGAGI. The CDR3 is 15 residues long. With 4 bases removed from V and 2 bases from J, the gap between germline ends came to 12 bases. CDR3 coding DNA: TGTGCCAGCAGTTCCCGGGGAACAGGCAATCAGCCCCAGCATTTT. It is translated as CASSSRGTGNQPQHF.

The chain couples TRBV9 to TRBJ2-6, with 9 bases lining up with TRBD1. With 0 bases clipped from V and 1 base from J, the junction kept 11 bases outside the gene matches. CDR1 and CDR2 from the germline V gene are SGDLS and YYNGEE. This CDR3 has 20 residues. As DNA, the CDR3 is TGTGCCAGCAGCGTAGAACTTGGGGGACAGGGCCCGTCTGGGGCCAACGTCCTGACTTTC. Translation: CASSVELGGQGPSGANVLTF.

Here the CDR3 DNA reads TGTGCCAGCAGTTACGATGGTAGCTTTAGTATAACCCAGTACTTC. It specifies CASSYDGSFSITQYF. The chain uses TRBV6-5 and TRBJ2-5; D not certain. Germline assignment: CDR1 MNHEY and CDR2 SVGAGI. This CDR3 has 15 residues. V lost 2 bases to trimming and J lost 8 bases, with 18 bases between them.

The chain employs TRBV29-1 and TRBJ1-1; unclear D gene. CDR1 is SQVTM and CDR2 is ANQGSEA in the germline V gene. Deletions cut 6 bases from V and 8 bases from J, with 10 bases between. CDR3 length equals 10 residues. DNA of the CDR3: TGCAGCGTCGGGGAGGTCGAAGCTTTCTTT. This encodes CSVGEVEAFF. The whole variable domain, remainder taken from reference TRBV29-1 and TRBJ1-1, is SAVISQKPSRDICQRGTSLTIQCQVDSQVTMMFWYRQQPGQSLTLIATANQGSEATYESGFVIDKFPISRPNLTFSTLTVSNMSPEDSSIYLCSVGEVEAFFGQGTRLTVV.

The genes are TRBV3-1 (or the pseudogene TRBV3-2) and TRBJ2-1; possible D gene TRBD1, 6 bases. V was pared by 1 base and J by 3 bases, with 7 bases between. Germline V CDR1 and CDR2: LGHDT, YNNKEL (reference sequence). The CDR3 has 14 amino acids. CDR3: CASSQAGHYNEQFF. The CDR3 bases are TGTGCCAGCAGCCAAGCGGGACACTACAATGAGCAGTTCTTC.

The CDR3 spells CASSEWTGEAFF. CDR3 sequence (DNA): TGTGCCAGCAGTGAATGGACAGGGGAAGCTTTCTTT. V and J are TRBV6-1 and TRBJ1-1; 8 bases fit TRBD1. Looked up from germline, CDR1 is MNHNS and CDR2 is SASEGT. The CDR3 length is 12 residues. J lost 8 bases, V lost 2 bases, and 1 base had no gene match.

V and J are TRBV4-3 and TRBJ2-5; 8 positions agree with TRBD2. Germline trimming cut 0 bases from V and 2 bases from J; bases unmatched to any gene: 2. This CDR3 is 15 amino acids long. Germline V gives CDR1 LGHNA, CDR2 YSLEER. The CDR3 DNA sequence: TGCGCCAGCAGCCAAGATACGGGAGGGCAAGAGACCCAGTACTTC. It encodes CASSQDTGGQETQYF.

The rearrangement joins TRBV3-1 (or the pseudogene TRBV3-2) to TRBJ2-1; TRBD1 matches at 9 bases. This CDR3 has 16 residues. V shed 4 bases and J 8 bases; nucleotides not matched to a gene: 12. Germline assignment: CDR1 LGHDT and CDR2 YNNKEL (reference sequence). CDR3 sequence reads: CASSPQWGQGAYEQFF. The CDR3 DNA reads TGTGCCAGCAGCCCTCAATGGGGACAGGGCGCTTATGAGCAGTTCTTC.

The rearrangement links TRBV7-9 to TRBJ1-2; 10 bases match TRBD1. Losses at the gene ends were 1 base for V and 2 bases for J; bases not matched to a gene: 7. Germline CDR1 reads SEHNR; CDR2 reads FQNEAQ (reference sequence). The CDR3 sequence is 17 residues long. The CDR3 here is CASSLGGSGQGNYGYTF. CDR3 nucleotides: TGTGCCAGCAGCTTAGGAGGGTCGGGACAGGGGAACTATGGCTACACCTTC. The variable domain in full, with the rest retrieved from reference TRBV7-9 and TRBJ1-2, is DTGVSQNPRHKITKRGQNVTFRCDPISEHNRLYWYRQTLGQGPEFLTYFQNEAQLEKSRLLSDRFSAERPKGSFSTLEIQRTEQGDSAMYLCASSLGGSGQGNYGYTFGSGTRLTVV.

The chain joins TRBV27 to TRBJ2-1; 10 nucleotides agree with TRBD2. CDR1 and CDR2 from the germline V gene are MNHEY and SMNVEV (reference sequence). The CDR3 runs 15 residues. Trimming cost V 5 bases and J 6 bases; bases outside gene matches: 7. Written as DNA, the CDR3 is TGTGCCAGCAGTCCTAGCGGGAGTCGGCGCAATGAGCAGTTCTTC. As protein: CASSPSGSRRNEQFF.